This T cell receptor (beta chain) stems from a study of cytomegalovirus exposure and HLA in healthy donors. Between the trimmed V and J ends, which lost 5 bases and 4 bases, there was a span of 17 bases. The CDR3 spans 16 residues. CDR1 and CDR2 (germline): MGHRA, YSYEKL. In the case of this clone: Its specificity is unknown.

Primers: 60 Vbeta forward and 13 Jbeta reverse. Clones were sequenced by immunoSEQ multiplex PCR, and TCRdb holds only the in-frame ones, with some missing. The sample holds over 130,000 clones, about three quarters seen once. General study points: The authors confirmed in vitro that a few CMV-associated chains were specific for CMV antigens. A later analysis linked a missense DCLRE1C variant to TCR beta V- and J-gene trimming. Researchers catalogued about 160 TCR beta chains as cytomegalovirus-associated. A later look showed TCR association rates differing by HLA locus, highest for DRB1 and lowest for HLA-C.

The chain combines TRBV4-1 with TRBJ2-2; D is ambiguous. The sample comprised PBMCs. The receptor's source is a man aged 35 to 55 in good health and CMV-seronegative. CDR3 amino acids: CASSFLGAGSTGELFF. The CDR3 DNA reads as TGCGCCAGCAGCTTTCTGGGCGCAGGTTCCACCGGGGAGCTGTTTTTT.